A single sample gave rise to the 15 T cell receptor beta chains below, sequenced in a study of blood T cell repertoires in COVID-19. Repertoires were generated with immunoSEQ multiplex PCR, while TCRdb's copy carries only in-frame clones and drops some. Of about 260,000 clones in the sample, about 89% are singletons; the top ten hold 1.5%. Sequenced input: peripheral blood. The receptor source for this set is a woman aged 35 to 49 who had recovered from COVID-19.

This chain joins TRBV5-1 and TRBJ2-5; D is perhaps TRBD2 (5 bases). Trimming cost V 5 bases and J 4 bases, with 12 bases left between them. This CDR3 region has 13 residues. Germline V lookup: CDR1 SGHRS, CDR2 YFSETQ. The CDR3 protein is CASRPWETETQYF. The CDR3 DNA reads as TGCGCCAGCAGGCCGTGGGAGACAGAGACCCAGTACTTC.

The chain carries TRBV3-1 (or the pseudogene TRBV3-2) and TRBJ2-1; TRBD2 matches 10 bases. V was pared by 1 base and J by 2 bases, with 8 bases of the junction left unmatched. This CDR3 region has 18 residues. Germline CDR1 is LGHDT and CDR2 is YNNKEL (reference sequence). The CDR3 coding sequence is TGTGCCAGCAGCCAAGTGGCTAGCGGGGGCTCAACCTACAATGAGCAGTTCTTC. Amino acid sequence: CASSQVASGGSTYNEQFF.

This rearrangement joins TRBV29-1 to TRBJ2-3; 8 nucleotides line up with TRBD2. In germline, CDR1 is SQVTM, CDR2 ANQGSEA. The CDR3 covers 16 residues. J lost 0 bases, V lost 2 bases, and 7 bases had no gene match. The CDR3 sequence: CSVELAGGSSTDTQYF. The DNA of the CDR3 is TGCAGCGTTGAACTAGCGGGCGGGAGTAGCACAGATACGCAGTATTTT.

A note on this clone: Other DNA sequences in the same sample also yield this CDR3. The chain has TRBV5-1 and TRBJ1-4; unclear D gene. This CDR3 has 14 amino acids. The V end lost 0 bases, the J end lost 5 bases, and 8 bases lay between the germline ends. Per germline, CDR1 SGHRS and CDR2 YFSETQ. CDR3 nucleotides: TGCGCCAGCAGCTTGGCGGGATCGAATGAAAAACTGTTTTTT. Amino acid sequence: CASSLAGSNEKLFF.

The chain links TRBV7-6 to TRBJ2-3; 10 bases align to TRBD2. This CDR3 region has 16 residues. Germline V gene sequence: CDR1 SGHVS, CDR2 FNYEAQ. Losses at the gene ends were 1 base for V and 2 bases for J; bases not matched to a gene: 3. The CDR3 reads CASSLGSGGITDTQYF. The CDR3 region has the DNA TGTGCCAGCAGCTTAGGTAGCGGGGGGATCACAGATACGCAGTATTTT.

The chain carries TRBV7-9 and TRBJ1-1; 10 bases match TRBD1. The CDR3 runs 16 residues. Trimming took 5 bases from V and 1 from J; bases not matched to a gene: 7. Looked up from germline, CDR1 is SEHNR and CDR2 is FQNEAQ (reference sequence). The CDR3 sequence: CASSPPRDRGNTEAFF. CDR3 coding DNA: TGTGCCAGCAGCCCGCCCCGGGACAGGGGGAACACTGAAGCTTTCTTT.

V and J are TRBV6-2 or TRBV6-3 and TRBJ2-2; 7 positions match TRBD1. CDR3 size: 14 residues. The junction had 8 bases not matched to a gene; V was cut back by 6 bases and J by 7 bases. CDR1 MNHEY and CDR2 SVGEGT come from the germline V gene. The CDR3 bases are TGTGCCAGCAGCCCGACAGGGTGGGTCGGGGAGCTGTTTTTT. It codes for CASSPTGWVGELFF.

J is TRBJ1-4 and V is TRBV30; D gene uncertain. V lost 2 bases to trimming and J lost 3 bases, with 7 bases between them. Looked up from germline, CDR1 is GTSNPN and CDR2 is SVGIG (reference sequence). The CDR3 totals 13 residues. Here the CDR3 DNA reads TGTGCCTGGAGTTTACAGTCTAATGAAAAACTGTTTTTT. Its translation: CAWSLQSNEKLFF.

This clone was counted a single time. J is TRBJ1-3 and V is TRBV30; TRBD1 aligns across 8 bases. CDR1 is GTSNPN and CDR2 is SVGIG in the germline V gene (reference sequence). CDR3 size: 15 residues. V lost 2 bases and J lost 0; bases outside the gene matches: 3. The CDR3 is CAWSRTGSSGNTIYF. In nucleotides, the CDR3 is TGTGCCTGGAGTCGGACAGGGAGCTCTGGAAACACCATATATTTT.

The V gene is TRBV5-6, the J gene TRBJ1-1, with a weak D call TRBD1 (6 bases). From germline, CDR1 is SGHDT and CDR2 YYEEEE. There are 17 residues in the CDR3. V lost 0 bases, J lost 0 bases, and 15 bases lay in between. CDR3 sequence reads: CASSLAWSGAVNTEAFF. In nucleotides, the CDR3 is TGTGCCAGCAGCTTGGCCTGGTCAGGGGCCGTGAACACTGAAGCTTTCTTT.

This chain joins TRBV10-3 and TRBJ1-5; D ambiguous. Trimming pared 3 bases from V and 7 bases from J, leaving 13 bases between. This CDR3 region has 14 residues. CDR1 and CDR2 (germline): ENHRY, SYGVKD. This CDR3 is CAISELSRGQPQHF. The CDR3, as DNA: TGTGCCATCAGTGAACTAAGTCGAGGGCAGCCCCAGCATTTT.

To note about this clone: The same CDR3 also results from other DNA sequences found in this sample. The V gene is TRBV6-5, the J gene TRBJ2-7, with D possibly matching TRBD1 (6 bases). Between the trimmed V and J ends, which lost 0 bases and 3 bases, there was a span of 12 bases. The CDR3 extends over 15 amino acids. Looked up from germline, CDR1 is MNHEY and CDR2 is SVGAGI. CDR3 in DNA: TGTGCCAGCAGTTACTCGAGGACAGCCTTCTACGAGCAGTACTTC. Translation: CASSYSRTAFYEQYF.

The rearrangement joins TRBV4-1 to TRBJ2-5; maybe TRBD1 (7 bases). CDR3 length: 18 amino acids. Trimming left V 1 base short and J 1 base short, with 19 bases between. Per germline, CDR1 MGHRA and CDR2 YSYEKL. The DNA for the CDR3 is TGCGCCAGCAGCCAAGGCCCAGGGAGGACAGGCCGCCAAGAGACCCAGTACTTC. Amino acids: CASSQGPGRTGRQETQYF.

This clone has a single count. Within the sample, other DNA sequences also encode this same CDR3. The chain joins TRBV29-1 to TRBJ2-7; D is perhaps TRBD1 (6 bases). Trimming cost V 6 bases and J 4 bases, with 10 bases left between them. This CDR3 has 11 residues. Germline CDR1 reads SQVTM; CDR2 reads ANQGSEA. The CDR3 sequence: CSVDRGYEQYF. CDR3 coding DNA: TGCAGCGTCGATAGGGGGTACGAGCAGTACTTC.

The CDR3, as DNA: TGTGCCAGCAGTTACTCGGAGGGCCTCTATGGCTACACCTTC. Translation gives CASSYSEGLYGYTF. The V call is TRBV6-2 or TRBV6-3, the J call TRBJ1-2; D gene uncertain. Trimming removed 0 bases at V and 4 bases at J, with 9 bases between. Germline values: CDR1 MNHEY, CDR2 SVGEGT. CDR3 length: 14 residues.